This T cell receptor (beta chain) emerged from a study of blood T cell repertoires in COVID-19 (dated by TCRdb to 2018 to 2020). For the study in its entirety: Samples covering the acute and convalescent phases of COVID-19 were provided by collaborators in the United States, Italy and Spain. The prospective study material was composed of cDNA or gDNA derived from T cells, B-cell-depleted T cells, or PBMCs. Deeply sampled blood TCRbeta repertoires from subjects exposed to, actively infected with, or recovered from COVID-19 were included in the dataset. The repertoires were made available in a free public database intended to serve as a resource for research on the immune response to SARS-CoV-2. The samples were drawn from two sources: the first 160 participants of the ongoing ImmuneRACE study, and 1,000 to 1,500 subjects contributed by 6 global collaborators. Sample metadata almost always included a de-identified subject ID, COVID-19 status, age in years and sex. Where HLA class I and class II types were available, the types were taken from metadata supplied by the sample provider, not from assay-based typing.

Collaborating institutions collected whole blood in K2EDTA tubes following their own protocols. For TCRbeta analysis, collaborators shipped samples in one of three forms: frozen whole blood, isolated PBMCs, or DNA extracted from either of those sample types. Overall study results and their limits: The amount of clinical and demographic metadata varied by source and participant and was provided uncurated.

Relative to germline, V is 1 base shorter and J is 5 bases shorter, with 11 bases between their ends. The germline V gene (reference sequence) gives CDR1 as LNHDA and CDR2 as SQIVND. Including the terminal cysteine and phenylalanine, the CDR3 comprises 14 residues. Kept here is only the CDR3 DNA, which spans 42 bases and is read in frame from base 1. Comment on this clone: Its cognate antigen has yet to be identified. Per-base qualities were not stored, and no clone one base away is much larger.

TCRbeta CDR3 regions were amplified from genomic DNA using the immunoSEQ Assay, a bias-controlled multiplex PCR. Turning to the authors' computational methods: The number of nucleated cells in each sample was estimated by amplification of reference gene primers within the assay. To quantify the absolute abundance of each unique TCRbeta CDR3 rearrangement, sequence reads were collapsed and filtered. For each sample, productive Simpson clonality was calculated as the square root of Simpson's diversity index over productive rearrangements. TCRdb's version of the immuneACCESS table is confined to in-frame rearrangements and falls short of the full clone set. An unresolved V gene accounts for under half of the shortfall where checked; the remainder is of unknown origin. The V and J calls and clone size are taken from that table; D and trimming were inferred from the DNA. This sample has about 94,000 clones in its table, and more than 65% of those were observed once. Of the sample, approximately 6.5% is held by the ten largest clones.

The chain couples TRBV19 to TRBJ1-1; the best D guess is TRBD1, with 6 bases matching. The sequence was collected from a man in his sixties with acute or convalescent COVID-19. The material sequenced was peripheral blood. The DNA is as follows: TGTGCCAGTAGTATAGGTCACGACAGGACTGAAGCTTTCTTT. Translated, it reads CASSIGHDRTEAFF.